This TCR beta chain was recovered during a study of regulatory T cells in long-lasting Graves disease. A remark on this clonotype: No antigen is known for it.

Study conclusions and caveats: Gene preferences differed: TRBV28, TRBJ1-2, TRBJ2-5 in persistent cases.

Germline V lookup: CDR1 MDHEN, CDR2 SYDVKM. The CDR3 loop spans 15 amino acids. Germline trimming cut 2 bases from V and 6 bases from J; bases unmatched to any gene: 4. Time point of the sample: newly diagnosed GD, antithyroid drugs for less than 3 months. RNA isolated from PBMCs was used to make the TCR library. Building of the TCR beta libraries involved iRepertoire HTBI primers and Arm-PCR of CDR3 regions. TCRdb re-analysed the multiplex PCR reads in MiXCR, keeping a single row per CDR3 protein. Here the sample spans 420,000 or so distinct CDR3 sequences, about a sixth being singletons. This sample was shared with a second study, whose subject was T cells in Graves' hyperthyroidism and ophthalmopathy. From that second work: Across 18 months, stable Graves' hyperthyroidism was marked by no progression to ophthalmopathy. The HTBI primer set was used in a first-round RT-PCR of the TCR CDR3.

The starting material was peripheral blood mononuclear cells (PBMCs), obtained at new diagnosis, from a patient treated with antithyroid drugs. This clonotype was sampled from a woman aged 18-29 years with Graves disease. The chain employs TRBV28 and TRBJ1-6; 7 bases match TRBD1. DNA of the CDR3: TGTGCCAGCAGTTTAGGGACAGTTACTAATTCACCCCTCCACTTT. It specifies CASSLGTVTNSPLHF.